This entry describes one TCR beta chain. A read error may account for a junction end that differs from germline. It was RNA transcripts that yielded the amplified TCR beta CDR3 regions. The HTBI primer set served for first-round RT-PCR of the TCR CDR3. Each CDR3 protein is one row after TCRdb ran MiXCR on the multiplex PCR reads. This sample has hundreds of thousands of distinct CDR3 sequences; about 15% occur once, and the top ten carry less than 6%. The source of the sample is a study of T cells in Graves' hyperthyroidism and ophthalmopathy. CDR1 and CDR2 (germline): MNHEY, SMNVEV (reference sequence). This CDR3 has 11 residues.

The rearrangement joins TRBV27 to TRBJ1-3; no definite D call. The TCR was taken from a woman aged 25 to 39 with Graves' hyperthyroidism that later progressed to Graves' ophthalmopathy. Sequencing used blood. The CDR3 DNA reads as TGTACCAGCAGTGGGGGAAACACCATATATTTT. Translating gives CTSSGGNTIYF.